One and the same sample provided the 10 T cell receptor beta chains below, sequenced in a study of T cell repertoires in cytomegalovirus infection. Which antigens these TCRs recognize remains unknown. TCRdb reprocessed the reads with MiXCR, giving one entry per CDR3 protein. The sample consists of more than 250,000 distinct CDR3 sequences, 25% of them appearing once. The specimen comprised cultured PBMCs, sampled from culture after CMV antigen stimulation. These TCRs come from a human donor in good health (CMV status not recorded). Some clones in this sample may be carry-over from other donors' samples.

V gene TRBV4-3 combines with J gene TRBJ1-2; D uncertain. Germline V lookup: CDR1 LGHNA, CDR2 YSLEER. Trimming shortened V by 4 bases and J by 10 bases, and 19 bases separated the two germline ends. The CDR3 is made up of 14 amino acids. The CDR3 DNA reads as TGCGCCAGCAGCCCAGCGACCGCAAGGGTGGACTACACCTTC. Its protein product is CASSPATARVDYTF.

This clonotype was seen only a few times. The chain combines TRBV30 with TRBJ1-1; possible D gene TRBD1, 5 bases. Germline loops: CDR1 GTSNPN, CDR2 SVGIG (reference sequence). Trimming removed 4 bases at V and 3 bases at J, with 15 bases between. This CDR3 has 14 residues. CDR3 nucleotide sequence: TGTGCCTGGACCCGCCCAGGGTGGGACACTGAAGCTTTCTTT. Translation gives CAWTRPGWDTEAFF.

The V call is TRBV7-2, the J call TRBJ2-1; the match to TRBD1 covers 7 bases. CDR3 size: 15 residues. The germline gives CDR1 SGHTA, CDR2 FQGNSA. J gave up 4 bases and V 5 bases, and 8 bases lay outside the gene matches. CDR3 nucleotides: TGTGCCAGCAGCACCCGGGACAGCAGGTACAATGAGCAGTTCTTC. This gives the protein CASSTRDSRYNEQFF.

The V call is TRBV9, the J call TRBJ1-2; maybe TRBD1 (5 bases). The germline CDR1 and CDR2 sequences are SGDLS and YYNGEE. The ends were cut back, 0 bases at V and 1 base at J, with 10 bases in the middle. The CDR3 is 15 residues long. The CDR3 is CASSVAGPFNYGYTF. As DNA, the CDR3 is TGTGCCAGCAGCGTAGCAGGGCCTTTTAACTATGGCTACACCTTC. Variable domain in full (rest from reference TRBV9 and TRBJ1-2): DSGVTQTPKHLITATGQRVTLRCSPRSGDLSVYWYQQSLDQGLQFLIQYYNGEERAKGNILERFSAQQFPDLHSELNLSSLELGDSALYFCASSVAGPFNYGYTFGSGTRLTVV.

This clonotype has a handful of counts. The chain combines TRBV4-3 with TRBJ2-1; no definite D call. The CDR3 sequence is 15 residues long. Looked up from germline, CDR1 is LGHNA and CDR2 is YSLEER. V was trimmed by 0 bases and J by 3 bases, leaving 9 bases between them. The CDR3 sequence is CASSQEWVNYNEQFF. In nucleotides, the CDR3 is TGCGCCAGCAGCCAAGAATGGGTTAACTACAATGAGCAGTTCTTC.

The V and J genes are TRBV11-3 and TRBJ2-2; D may be TRBD1 or TRBD2 (5 bases each). The CDR3 is 14 amino acids. The germline V gene encodes CDR1 SGHNT and CDR2 YENEEA. Deletions cut 5 bases from V and 3 bases from J, with 10 bases between. CDR3 coding DNA: TGTGCCAGCAGCCGGGACGGGGACACCGGGGAGCTGTTTTTT. This sequence encodes CASSRDGDTGELFF.

In DNA, the CDR3 is TGTGCCAGCAGCTTAGCTCTGCTACCTGAAGCTTTCTTT. This sequence encodes CASSLALLPEAFF. This chain uses TRBV7-9 with TRBJ1-1; D call uncertain. Germline V gene sequence: CDR1 SEHNR, CDR2 FQNEAQ (reference sequence). With 0 bases removed from V and 6 bases from J, the gap between germline ends came to 8 bases. The CDR3 totals 13 residues. Supplemented by reference TRBV7-9 and TRBJ1-1, the full variable domain reads DTGVSQNPRHKITKRGQNVTFRCDPISEHNRLYWYRQTLGQGPEFLTYFQNEAQLEKSRLLSDRFSAERPKGSFSTLEIQRTEQGDSAMYLCASSLALLPEAFFGQGTRLTVV.

This clonotype was seen ten or more times. The chain is built from TRBV7-2 and TRBJ2-7; 8 nucleotides align to TRBD2. The CDR3 covers 15 residues. V lost 1 base to trimming and J lost 4 bases; unmatched junction nucleotides: 6. Germline V gives CDR1 SGHTA, CDR2 FQGNSA. For the CDR3, the DNA is TGTGCCAGCAGCTTAGGTCCAGCGGGGGTTTACGAGCAGTACTTC. It specifies CASSLGPAGVYEQYF.

The chain couples TRBV28 to TRBJ1-6, with D possibly TRBD1 on 5 matching bases. Per the germline V gene, CDR1 is MDHEN and CDR2 is SYDVKM. This CDR3 is 18 amino acids long. The germline V and J ends were trimmed by 3 bases and 6 bases, with 21 bases remaining between them. CDR3 sequence reads: CASSFPGRPPARNSPLHF. The CDR3 DNA sequence: TGTGCCAGCAGTTTCCCGGGACGCCCGCCTGCACGTAATTCACCCCTCCACTTT.

This chain uses TRBV19 with TRBJ2-7, with a possible D match to TRBD2 (5 bases). V lost 3 bases and J 3 bases, leaving 15 bases between the germline ends. Germline loops: CDR1 LNHDA, CDR2 SQIVND (reference sequence). This CDR3 comprises 15 residues. CDR3 region: CASSINYQRLYEQYF. CDR3 DNA sequence: TGTGCCAGTAGTATCAACTACCAGCGGCTCTACGAGCAGTACTTC. Using reference TRBV19 and TRBJ2-7 for the parts outside the CDR3, the full variable domain is DGGITQSPKYLFRKEGQNVTLSCEQNLNHDAMYWYRQDPGQGLRLIYYSQIVNDFQKGDIAEGYSVSREKKESFPLTVTSAQKNPTAFYLCASSINYQRLYEQYFGPGTRLTVT.